Below are 22 T cell receptor beta chains sequenced from a single sample in a study of blood T cell repertoires in COVID-19. Sequenced by immunoSEQ multiplex PCR; TCRdb stores in-frame clones only, minus some. The table has some 220,000 clones, roughly nine tenths seen once. Sequenced input: PBMCs or T cells enriched from blood (not recorded which). The receptors were gathered from a woman aged 18-29 years in a cohort exposed to, infected with or recovered from COVID-19 (not recorded which).

The J gene is TRBJ2-3, the V gene TRBV4-1; 12 bases fit TRBD2. V gave up 1 base and J gave up 4 bases; unmatched junction bases: 6. The CDR3 loop spans 17 amino acids. Germline-derived CDR1 and CDR2 are MGHRA and YSYEKL. The CDR3 region is CASSQGPPSGGADTQYF. CDR3 bases: TGCGCCAGCAGCCAAGGACCCCCTAGCGGGGGGGCAGATACGCAGTATTTT.

The chain links TRBV5-1 to TRBJ2-2, with 7 bases that match TRBD1. Unmatched junction bases numbered 10, after V lost 4 bases and J lost 1 base. Germline V CDR1 and CDR2: SGHRS, YFSETQ. This CDR3 region has 17 residues. The CDR3 reads CASSPMLAGGNTGELFF. The DNA for the CDR3 is TGCGCCAGCAGCCCCATGTTGGCAGGGGGGAACACCGGGGAGCTGTTTTTT.

This clone was detected only once. This sequence joins TRBV11-2 and TRBJ1-2; D may be TRBD1 (5 bases). V dropped 2 bases and J dropped 5 bases, with 18 bases sitting between them. Per germline, CDR1 SGHAT and CDR2 FQNNGV. The CDR3 totals 16 residues. CDR3 sequence: CASSLKKKSGHYGYTF. The CDR3 DNA reads as TGTGCCAGCAGCTTAAAAAAGAAGTCAGGGCATTATGGCTACACCTTC.

This chain uses TRBV9 with TRBJ1-2; D ambiguous. Germline CDR1 SGDLS, CDR2 YYNGEE. The CDR3 is 15 residues long. V lost 0 bases and J lost 2, with 11 bases in between. CDR3 region: CASSVGGGGNYGYTF. As DNA, the CDR3 is TGTGCCAGCAGCGTAGGTGGAGGAGGAAACTATGGCTACACCTTC.

This sequence joins TRBV5-4 and TRBJ2-7, with 9 bases lining up with TRBD2. The CDR3 has 15 residues. With 4 bases clipped from V and 3 bases from J, the junction kept 8 bases outside the gene matches. CDR1 and CDR2 from the germline V gene are SGHNT and YYREEE (reference sequence). The DNA for the CDR3 is TGTGCCAGCAGCCCTGGACTAGCGAAGGGCTACGAGCAGTACTTC. Its protein is CASSPGLAKGYEQYF.

The rearrangement links TRBV5-1 to TRBJ1-2; 7 nucleotides agree with TRBD1. The CDR3 sequence is 13 residues long. V shed 5 bases, J shed 6 bases, and the junction held 7 bases outside the gene matches. Germline V gene data show CDR1 as SGHRS and CDR2 as YFSETQ. The CDR3 protein is CASSPGTDNGYTF. DNA for the CDR3: TGCGCCAGCAGTCCTGGGACAGACAATGGCTACACCTTC.

The V gene is TRBV5-8, the J gene TRBJ1-2; D is unclear. The CDR3 loop spans 14 amino acids. The V and J ends lost 0 bases and 1 base respectively, with 7 bases between them. Germline V gene data show CDR1 as SGHTS and CDR2 as YDEGEE. CDR3 sequence reads: CASSLDGDNYGYTF. In nucleotides, the CDR3 is TGTGCCAGCAGCTTGGACGGGGATAACTATGGCTACACCTTC.

The V and J genes are TRBV30 and TRBJ1-2; 11 nucleotides match TRBD1. V shed 1 base and J 7 bases; nucleotides not matched to a gene: 5. CDR3 length: 14 residues. Germline-derived CDR1 and CDR2 are GTSNPN and SVGIG (reference sequence). CDR3 DNA: TGTGCCTGGAGTGCGGGACAGGGGGACTCTGGCTACACCTTC. It encodes CAWSAGQGDSGYTF.

This clone was observed once. The gene calls are TRBV5-8 and TRBJ1-1; TRBD1 agrees at 7 bases. Looked up from germline, CDR1 is SGHTS and CDR2 is YDEGEE. The CDR3 spans 16 residues. The V segment lost 4 bases and the J segment 5 bases; nucleotides outside the gene matches: 14. The CDR3 DNA is TGTGCCAGCAGCGGGGGTATTGGCAGGGGGTTAACTGAAGCTTTCTTT. It is translated as CASSGGIGRGLTEAFF.

The CDR3 reads CASSLKGSTDTQYF. The CDR3 bases are TGCGCCAGCAGCTTGAAGGGGAGCACAGATACGCAGTATTTT. This chain uses TRBV5-1 with TRBJ2-3, with D maybe TRBD1 (5 bases). The CDR3 covers 14 residues. V was cut by 1 base and J by 0 bases, with 6 bases left in between. The germline V gene has CDR1 SGHRS and CDR2 YFSETQ.

The chain joins TRBV7-9 to TRBJ2-4; 10 nucleotides align to TRBD1. CDR1 is SEHNR, CDR2 FQNEAQ, per germline (reference sequence). Trimming at V came to 4 bases and at J to 6 bases, leaving 9 bases not matched to a gene. This CDR3 comprises 16 residues. This CDR3 reads CASSSRPGTGVNIQYF. The CDR3, as DNA: TGTGCCAGCAGCTCAAGACCCGGGACAGGGGTAAACATTCAGTACTTC. Using reference TRBV7-9 and TRBJ2-4 for the parts outside the CDR3, the full variable domain is DTGVSQNPRHKITKRGQNVTFRCDPISEHNRLYWYRQTLGQGPEFLTYFQNEAQLEKSRLLSDRFSAERPKGSFSTLEIQRTEQGDSAMYLCASSSRPGTGVNIQYFGAGTRLSVL.

J is TRBJ1-2 and V is TRBV6-5; a weak D match, TRBD1 (5 bases). The CDR3 loop spans 12 amino acids. Germline CDR1 reads MNHEY; CDR2 reads SVGAGI. V lost 11 bases to trimming and J lost 1 base, with 11 bases between them. Here the CDR3 DNA reads TGTGCCTCGGGCAGGGATAACTATGGCTACACCTTC. It translates to CASGRDNYGYTF.

This chain uses TRBV28 with TRBJ2-7; no reliable D call. The CDR3 has 11 residues. V was cut by 7 bases and J by 3 bases, with 7 bases left in between. The germline CDR1 and CDR2 sequences are MDHEN and SYDVKM. The chain's CDR3 is CASMAGYEQYF. The CDR3 DNA follows: TGTGCCAGCATGGCAGGCTACGAGCAGTACTTC.

This clone was observed a single time. The chain couples TRBV5-1 to TRBJ2-7, with D unclear. Germline V gives CDR1 SGHRS, CDR2 YFSETQ. The ends were cut back, 0 bases at V and 0 bases at J, with 10 bases in the middle. The CDR3 length is 15 residues. The CDR3, as DNA: TGCGCCAGCAGCTTGGGAGGCGGCAACTCCTACGAGCAGTACTTC. Protein product: CASSLGGGNSYEQYF.

In nucleotides, the CDR3 is TGTGCCAGCAGCCAGGGGGGAGGTTACACTGAAGCTTTCTTT. Its translation: CASSQGGGYTEAFF. V gene TRBV11-3 combines with J gene TRBJ1-1, with TRBD1 matching 7 bases. CDR3 size: 14 residues. The germline CDR1 and CDR2 sequences are SGHNT and YENEEA. V was pared by 5 bases and J by 3 bases, with 6 bases of the junction left unmatched.

The rearrangement links TRBV6-5 to TRBJ2-3; the match to TRBD1 covers 7 bases. Per germline, CDR1 MNHEY and CDR2 SVGAGI. The CDR3 has 14 amino acids. J lost 0 bases, V lost 8 bases, and 5 bases had no gene match. CDR3 protein: CASQGGKSTDTQYF. In nucleotides, the CDR3 is TGTGCCAGCCAAGGGGGCAAGAGCACAGATACGCAGTATTTT.

The V gene is TRBV2, the J gene TRBJ1-5; weak D call: TRBD1 (6 bases). Germline CDR1 and CDR2: SNHLY and FYNNEI. This CDR3 has 14 amino acids. Trimming cost V 3 bases and J 7 bases, with 13 bases left between them. The CDR3 DNA sequence: TGTGCCAGCAGTGATCCGGGGGGCCGGCAGCCCCAGCATTTT. Residues: CASSDPGGRQPQHF.

The chain links TRBV10-2 to TRBJ1-2; D perhaps matches TRBD1 (6 bases). Trimming removed 4 bases from V and 2 bases from J, with 8 bases in between. This CDR3 has 13 amino acids. CDR1 is WSHSY, CDR2 SAAADI, per germline. The CDR3: CASSGTDNYGYTF. The CDR3 DNA reads as TGCGCCAGCAGTGGGACAGACAACTATGGCTACACCTTC.

This clone appeared a single time. The DNA for the CDR3 is TGTGCCAGTAGTCCCCAAGGAAAGGGGGCGACTAATGAAAAACTGTTTTTT. Protein: CASSPQGKGATNEKLFF. The V gene is TRBV19, the J gene TRBJ1-4; 7 bases are a match to TRBD1. The germline V gene encodes CDR1 LNHDA and CDR2 SQIVND (reference sequence). V lost 5 bases to trimming and J lost 2 bases; unmatched junction nucleotides: 11. This CDR3 contains 17 residues.

V is TRBV5-1 and J is TRBJ2-5; 8 bases agree with TRBD2. The germline CDR1 and CDR2 sequences are SGHRS and YFSETQ. The CDR3 is 14 residues long. With V trimmed by 4 bases and J by 2 bases, 4 bases remained unmatched. CDR3: CASSNERGQETQYF. In DNA form, the CDR3 reads TGCGCCAGCAGCAACGAGCGGGGGCAAGAGACCCAGTACTTC. The variable domain in full, with the rest retrieved from reference TRBV5-1 and TRBJ2-5, is KAGVTQTPRYLIKTRGQQVTLSCSPISGHRSVSWYQQTPGQGLQFLFEYFSETQRNKGNFPGRFSGRQFSNSRSEMNVSTLELGDSALYLCASSNERGQETQYFGPGTRLLVL.

This sequence joins TRBV6-1 and TRBJ2-2; no clear D. CDR1 is MNHNS and CDR2 is SASEGT in the germline V gene. This CDR3 spans 13 amino acids. Between the trimmed V and J ends, which lost 3 bases and 6 bases, there was a span of 8 bases. The CDR3 bases are TGTGCCAGCAGTGAGACAAATCCCGGGGAGCTGTTTTTT. It is translated as CASSETNPGELFF.

The chain recombines TRBV4-1 with TRBJ2-7; 7 bases align to TRBD1. The CDR3 has 13 amino acids. V lost 9 bases and J lost 0; bases outside the gene matches: 5. Germline V lookup: CDR1 MGHRA, CDR2 YSYEKL. CDR3 loop: CASGQATSYEQYF. In DNA form, the CDR3 reads TGCGCCAGTGGACAGGCGACCTCCTACGAGCAGTACTTC.